This TCR beta chain is drawn from a study of regulatory T cells in long-lasting Graves disease. Study-wide background: Those with persistent Graves' disease had received antithyroid drugs for over 5 years with positive TSH receptor antibodies.

This clonotype has more than one count but fewer than ten. As yet, its antigen is unknown. CDR3 regions were amplified by Arm-PCR using iRepertoire HTBI primers to build TCR beta libraries. TCRdb analysed the multiplex PCR reads with MiXCR anew, one entry per CDR3 protein. Among a few hundred thousand distinct CDR3 sequences listed, 20% to 30% were seen once. Described time point: persistent/refractory GD, antithyroid drugs over 5 years with positive TRAb. Extracted PBMC RNA gave rise to the TCR library. Study-wide findings and caveats: Rather than thyroid tissue, only peripheral blood underwent study.

Sequencing used peripheral blood mononuclear cells (PBMCs), obtained when the disease was refractory, from a patient treated with antithyroid drugs. The TCR sequence derives from a female donor with Graves disease.

The CDR3 reads CASSQTGGGFQETQYF. Here the CDR3 DNA reads TGCGCCAGCAGCCAGACAGGGGGCGGCTTCCAAGAGACCCAGTACTTC. The rearrangement joins TRBV5-1 to TRBJ2-5; TRBD1 matches 10 bases. Germline V gives CDR1 SGHRS, CDR2 YFSETQ. Trimming took 4 bases from V and 1 from J; bases not matched to a gene: 7. The CDR3 spans 16 residues. The entire variable domain, with the rest obtained from reference TRBV5-1 and TRBJ2-5, is as follows: KAGVTQTPRYLIKTRGQQVTLSCSPISGHRSVSWYQQTPGQGLQFLFEYFSETQRNKGNFPGRFSGRQFSNSRSEMNVSTLELGDSALYLCASSQTGGGFQETQYFGPGTRLLVL.